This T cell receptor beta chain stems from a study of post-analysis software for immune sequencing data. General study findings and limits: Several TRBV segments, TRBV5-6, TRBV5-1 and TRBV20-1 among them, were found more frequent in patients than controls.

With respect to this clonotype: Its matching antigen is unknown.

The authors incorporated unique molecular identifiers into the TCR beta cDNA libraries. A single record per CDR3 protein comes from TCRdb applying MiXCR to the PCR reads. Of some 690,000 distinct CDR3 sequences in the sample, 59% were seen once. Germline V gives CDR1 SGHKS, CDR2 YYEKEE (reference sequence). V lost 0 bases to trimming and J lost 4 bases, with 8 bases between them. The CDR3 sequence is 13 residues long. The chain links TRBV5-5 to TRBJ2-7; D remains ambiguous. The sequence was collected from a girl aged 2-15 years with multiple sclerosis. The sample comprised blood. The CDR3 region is CASSLAAVYEQYF. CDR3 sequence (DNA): TGTGCCAGCAGCTTGGCCGCAGTTTACGAGCAGTACTTC.